Sequencing of this TCR beta chain was carried out in a study of metastatic and nonmetastatic thyroid tumors. Across the study: Comparative analysis of repertoires was undertaken across blood and tumor or nodule tissue obtained from malignant and benign thyroid patients. Study-wide points: Relative to benign nodules, malignant thyroid tumors were reportedly characterized by significantly elevated TCR beta diversity in blood and tumor.

Thyroid surgery took place with no prior treatment in any patient. Per the original methods: CDR3 differences across clinicopathological groups were used to build a distant-metastasis classifier for papillary thyroid cancer. From the PCR reads, TCRdb re-called clones with MiXCR. V and J calls and clone size were set by TCRdb, not the authors. Of over 11,000 clones in the sample, approximately 29% were seen once. Turning to this clone: Antigen unknown.

V shed 1 base, J shed 4 bases, and the junction held 2 bases outside the gene matches. Germline V gene data show CDR1 as SGHAT and CDR2 as FQNNGV. CDR3 size: 16 residues. The genes are TRBV11-2 and TRBJ1-5; 12 bases are a match to TRBD1. This clonotype originated in a female donor with papillary thyroid cancer or a benign thyroid nodule (not recorded which). Some clones in this sample may be carry-over from other donors' samples. Input material: tumor tissue. CDR3 loop: CASSLGGQGANQPQHF. CDR3 sequence (DNA): TGTGCCAGCAGCTTAGGGGGACAGGGGGCTAATCAGCCCCAGCATTTT.